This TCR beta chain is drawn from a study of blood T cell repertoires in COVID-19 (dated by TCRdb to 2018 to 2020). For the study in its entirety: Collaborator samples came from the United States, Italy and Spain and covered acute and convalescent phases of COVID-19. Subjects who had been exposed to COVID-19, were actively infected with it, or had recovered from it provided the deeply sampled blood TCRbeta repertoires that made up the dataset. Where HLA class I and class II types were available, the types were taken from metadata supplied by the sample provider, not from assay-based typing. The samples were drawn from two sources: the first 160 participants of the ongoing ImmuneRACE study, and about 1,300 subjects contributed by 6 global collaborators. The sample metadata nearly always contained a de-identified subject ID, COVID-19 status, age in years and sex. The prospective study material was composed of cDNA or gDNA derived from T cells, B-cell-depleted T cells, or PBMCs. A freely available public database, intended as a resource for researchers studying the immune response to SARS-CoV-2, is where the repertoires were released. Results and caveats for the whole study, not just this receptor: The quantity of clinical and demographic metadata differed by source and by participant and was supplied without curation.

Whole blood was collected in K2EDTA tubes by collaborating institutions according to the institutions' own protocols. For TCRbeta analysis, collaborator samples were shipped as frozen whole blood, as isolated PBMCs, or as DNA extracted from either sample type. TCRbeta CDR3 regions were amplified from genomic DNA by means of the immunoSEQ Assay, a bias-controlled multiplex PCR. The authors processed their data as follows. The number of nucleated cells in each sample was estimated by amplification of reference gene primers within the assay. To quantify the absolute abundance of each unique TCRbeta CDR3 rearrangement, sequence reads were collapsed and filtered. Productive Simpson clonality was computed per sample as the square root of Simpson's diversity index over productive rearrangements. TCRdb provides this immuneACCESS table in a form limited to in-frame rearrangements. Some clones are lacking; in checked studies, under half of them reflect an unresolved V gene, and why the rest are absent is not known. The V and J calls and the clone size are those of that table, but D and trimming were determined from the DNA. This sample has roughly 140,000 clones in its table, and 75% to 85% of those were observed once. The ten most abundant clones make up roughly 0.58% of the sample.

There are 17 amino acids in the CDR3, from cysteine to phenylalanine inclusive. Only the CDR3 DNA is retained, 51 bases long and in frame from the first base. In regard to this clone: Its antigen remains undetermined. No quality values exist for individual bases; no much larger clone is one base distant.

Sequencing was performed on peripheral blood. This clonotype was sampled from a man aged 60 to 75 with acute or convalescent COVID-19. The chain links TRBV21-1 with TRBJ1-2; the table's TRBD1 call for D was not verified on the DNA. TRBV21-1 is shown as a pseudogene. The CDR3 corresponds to CASKKTKTGGAHYGYTF. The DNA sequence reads TGTGCCAGCAAAAAAACGAAGACAGGGGGCGCACACTATGGCTACACCTTC.